The T cell receptor beta chain under discussion was sequenced for a study of long-term antiretroviral therapy in people with HIV. Study findings and constraints: ART was followed by higher diversity that remained below transplant donor controls.

The germline V gene encodes CDR1 MGHDK and CDR2 SYGVNS. Trimming took off 4 bases at V and 3 bases at J, with 9 bases between the two ends. This CDR3 is built from 13 residues. No fewer than two post-ART and no fewer than one pre-ART PBMC samples existed for each donor. Concerning this clone: Its cognate antigen is unknown.

The assay, immunoSEQ v3.0, was run at survey level. The table came from immunoSEQ multiplex PCR; TCRdb's copy has only in-frame clones and leaves some out. Of 20,000 to 25,000 clones in the sample, roughly 76% were seen once. The TCR was taken from a woman in her forties with HIV. The V and J genes are TRBV25-1 and TRBJ1-2, with a weak D call TRBD1 (5 bases). The input for sequencing was unsorted PBMCs, taken 1.1 years before starting antiretroviral therapy. The CDR3 DNA reads TGTGCCAGCAGTGCGGGGGTAGACTATGGCTACACCTTC. Protein: CASSAGVDYGYTF.